These 21 T cell receptor beta chains were sequenced from one sample in a study of blood T cell repertoires in COVID-19. The protocol was immunoSEQ multiplex PCR, while the TCRdb copy is restricted to in-frame clones and leaves out a portion. The sample consists of under 20,000 clones, about four fifths of them appearing once. Sequencing was performed on peripheral blood. These receptors originate from a human donor in a cohort sampled during active COVID-19.

The rearrangement joins TRBV29-1 to TRBJ1-2, with 8 bases lining up with TRBD1. Germline V gene data show CDR1 as SQVTM and CDR2 as ANQGSEA. This CDR3 comprises 15 residues. With 4 bases clipped from V and 2 bases from J, the junction kept 9 bases outside the gene matches. The CDR3: CSVGPDRGGNYGYTF. CDR3 sequence (DNA): TGCAGCGTTGGACCTGACAGGGGCGGAAACTATGGCTACACCTTC. The full variable domain, completed using reference TRBV29-1 and TRBJ1-2, is SAVISQKPSRDICQRGTSLTIQCQVDSQVTMMFWYRQQPGQSLTLIATANQGSEATYESGFVIDKFPISRPNLTFSTLTVSNMSPEDSSIYLCSVGPDRGGNYGYTFGSGTRLTVV.

The rearrangement uses TRBV7-2 and TRBJ2-7, with a possible D match to TRBD2 (7 bases). V lost 0 bases and J lost 2, with 8 bases in between. Germline V gives CDR1 SGHTA, CDR2 FQGNSA. The CDR3 covers 14 residues. CDR3 nucleotides: TGTGCCAGCAGCTTAGCGGGGGGGCCCTACGAGCAGTACTTC. This translates into CASSLAGGPYEQYF.

The genes are TRBV19 and TRBJ1-2, with D maybe TRBD1 (5 bases). The CDR3 spans 13 residues. The germline V gene has CDR1 LNHDA and CDR2 SQIVND (reference sequence). Trimming stripped 7 bases from V and 4 bases from J, with 13 bases between. CDR3 nucleotide sequence: TGTGCCAGTAAGGGACTCACCCTCTATGGCTACACCTTC. Translation: CASKGLTLYGYTF.

The chain is built from TRBV29-1 and TRBJ2-7; D unresolved. V lost 7 bases to trimming and J lost 0 bases, with 16 bases between them. Germline V gives CDR1 SQVTM, CDR2 ANQGSEA. This CDR3 has 14 amino acids. This chain's CDR3 is CSATTPKSSYEQYF. In DNA, the CDR3 is TGCAGCGCCACGACACCGAAAAGCTCCTACGAGCAGTACTTC.

The chain combines TRBV6-6 with TRBJ2-3; TRBD2 aligns across 14 bases. CDR3 length equals 17 residues. J was trimmed by 4 bases and V by 5 bases; bases with no gene match: 8. Germline CDR1 reads MNHNY; CDR2 reads SVGAGI (reference sequence). The CDR3: CASSQYRLAGGADTQYF. DNA of the CDR3: TGTGCCAGCAGTCAATATCGACTAGCGGGGGGGGCAGATACGCAGTATTTT.

This clone has only a few counts. The chain combines TRBV6-5 with TRBJ2-7; no definite D call. Germline values: CDR1 MNHEY, CDR2 SVGAGI. This CDR3 contains 14 residues. The germline V and J ends were trimmed by 5 bases and 0 bases, with 11 bases remaining between them. In DNA form, the CDR3 reads TGTGCCAGCAGTCTCCTGTATCTCTCCTACGAGCAGTACTTC. It is translated as CASSLLYLSYEQYF.

This clone came up a few times. This chain joins TRBV3-1 (or the pseudogene TRBV3-2) and TRBJ2-7; the match to TRBD2 covers 7 bases. CDR3 size: 14 residues. Looked up from germline, CDR1 is LGHDT and CDR2 is YNNKEL (reference sequence). V dropped 1 base and J dropped 6; count of bases not matched to a gene: 6. This CDR3 reads CASSQGWEGSEQYF. The DNA for the CDR3 is TGTGCCAGCAGCCAAGGCTGGGAGGGATCCGAGCAGTACTTC.

V usage is TRBV4-3 and J usage is TRBJ1-4; 8 bases align to TRBD1. V was pared by 0 bases and J by 11 bases, with 17 bases of the junction left unmatched. The germline V gene encodes CDR1 LGHNA and CDR2 YSLEER. There are 18 residues in the CDR3. CDR3 nucleotides: TGCGCCAGCAGCCAAGATGGGCCGGACAGGGCATGGCCCGAGAAACTGTTTTTT. This encodes CASSQDGPDRAWPEKLFF.

This chain connects TRBV5-4 to TRBJ2-7; D is perhaps TRBD2 (6 bases). Trimming removed 3 bases from V and 4 bases from J, with 8 bases in between. This CDR3 region has 12 residues. Germline assignment: CDR1 SGHNT and CDR2 YYREEE (reference sequence). Here the CDR3 reads CASSWGLYEQYF. The CDR3 DNA follows: TGTGCCAGCAGCTGGGGACTGTACGAGCAGTACTTC.

The V and J genes are TRBV12-3 or TRBV12-4 and TRBJ2-7; D not certain. Deletions cut 1 base from V and 3 bases from J, with 7 bases between. The CDR3 length is 13 residues. The CDR3 nucleotides are TGTGCCAGCAGTTTAGTCTCCGGCTACGAGCAGTACTTC. Its translation: CASSLVSGYEQYF.

This rearrangement joins TRBV30 to TRBJ2-5, with D tentatively TRBD2 (6 bases). Germline V CDR1 and CDR2: GTSNPN, SVGIG (reference sequence). The V end was cut by 0 bases, the J end by 5 bases, with 22 bases between. CDR3 length equals 17 residues. The CDR3: CAWSVTREKDARETQYF. The DNA for the CDR3 is TGTGCCTGGAGTGTAACGCGGGAAAAAGACGCGCGGGAGACCCAGTACTTC.

The chain links TRBV10-3 to TRBJ2-3; tentative D call: TRBD2 (6 bases). The CDR3 spans 15 residues. Trimming removed 4 bases at V and 4 bases at J, with 15 bases between. Germline V gene lookup returns CDR1 ENHRY and CDR2 SYGVKD. The CDR3 loop reads CAISVSRLVPDTQYF. The CDR3 DNA sequence: TGTGCCATCAGTGTATCCCGACTAGTTCCAGATACGCAGTATTTT.

Of note for this clone: One junction end does not reproduce the germline sequence, and a read error may be involved. The rearrangement joins TRBV7-7 to TRBJ1-3; D perhaps matches TRBD1 (5 bases). Germline V gene lookup returns CDR1 SSHAT and CDR2 FNYEAQ (reference sequence). The CDR3 contains 15 residues. CDR3 residues: CASSLDAGYGNTIYF. The CDR3 nucleotides read TGTGCTAGCAGCTTAGATGCAGGGTATGGAAACACCATATATTTT.

This clone appeared a few times. The chain joins TRBV28 to TRBJ1-5; D is perhaps TRBD1 (5 bases). CDR3 length: 13 residues. The V gene lost 7 bases and the J gene lost 3 bases, with 10 bases spanning the gap. Germline CDR1 reads MDHEN; CDR2 reads SYDVKM. The CDR3 DNA is TGTGCCAGCACCGGGACTTACAATCAGCCCCAGCATTTT. It specifies CASTGTYNQPQHF.

The CDR3 protein is CASSPLGVPGRENIQYF. CDR3 DNA: TGTGCCAGCAGCCCGTTAGGCGTTCCGGGTCGGGAAAACATTCAGTACTTC. The V and J genes are TRBV28 and TRBJ2-4; D unclear. Deletions cut 6 bases from V and 5 bases from J, with 23 bases between. Per the germline V gene, CDR1 is MDHEN and CDR2 is SYDVKM. The CDR3 spans 17 residues.

As regards this clone: At one end the junction does not follow the germline gene, possibly because of a read error. The gene calls are TRBV7-7 and TRBJ2-5; perhaps TRBD1 as D (5 bases). In germline, CDR1 is SSHAT, CDR2 FNYEAQ (reference sequence). The CDR3 has 13 residues. The CDR3 spells CASSSTGYETQYF. The CDR3 DNA reads TGTGCTAGCAGCTCAACAGGCTACGAGACCCAGTACTTC.

This clone was counted a few times. The V and J genes are TRBV9 and TRBJ1-5; D is uncertain. Germline lookup yields CDR1 SGDLS and CDR2 YYNGEE. V gave up 4 bases and J gave up 1 base, with 12 bases separating them. The CDR3 has 15 residues. CDR3 protein: CASSQGGRSNQPQHF. The CDR3 bases are TGTGCCAGCAGCCAAGGAGGCAGGAGCAATCAGCCCCAGCATTTT.

This clone is medium-sized within its sample. The rearrangement links TRBV5-6 to TRBJ1-2; 9 nucleotides line up with TRBD1. This CDR3 region has 16 residues. Germline trimming cut 4 bases from V and 5 bases from J; bases unmatched to any gene: 12. Germline values: CDR1 SGHDT, CDR2 YYEEEE. CDR3 sequence: CASSPRPDRGSYGYTF. The DNA for the CDR3 is TGTGCCAGCAGCCCACGACCGGACAGGGGTTCGTATGGCTACACCTTC.

A few counts support this clone. V usage is TRBV5-6 and J usage is TRBJ1-2, with 9 bases aligning to TRBD1. The V gene end was trimmed by 3 bases and the J gene end by 8 bases; junction bases not matched to a gene: 5. Germline V gene data show CDR1 as SGHDT and CDR2 as YYEEEE. The CDR3 is made up of 13 amino acids. CDR3 loop: CASSWDRAEGYTF. As DNA, the CDR3 is TGTGCCAGCAGCTGGGACAGGGCGGAAGGCTACACCTTC.

This clone has only one observation. V and J are TRBV21-1 and TRBJ2-7; the table's D gene call, TRBD2, was not cross checked with the DNA. TRBV21-1 counts as a pseudogene. The CDR3 has 14 residues. The CDR3 DNA is TGTGCCAGCAGCAAAGAGGAGACTTTTTACGAGCAGTACTTC. Residues: CASSKEETFYEQYF.

V and J are TRBV18 and TRBJ2-3; 7 nucleotides agree with TRBD2. J was trimmed by 5 bases and V by 6 bases; bases with no gene match: 5. CDR1 KGHSH and CDR2 LQKENI come from the germline V gene. The CDR3 totals 13 residues. The DNA of the CDR3 is TGTGCCAGCTCCCCTGCGGGAGTAGATACGCAGTATTTT. It specifies CASSPAGVDTQYF.